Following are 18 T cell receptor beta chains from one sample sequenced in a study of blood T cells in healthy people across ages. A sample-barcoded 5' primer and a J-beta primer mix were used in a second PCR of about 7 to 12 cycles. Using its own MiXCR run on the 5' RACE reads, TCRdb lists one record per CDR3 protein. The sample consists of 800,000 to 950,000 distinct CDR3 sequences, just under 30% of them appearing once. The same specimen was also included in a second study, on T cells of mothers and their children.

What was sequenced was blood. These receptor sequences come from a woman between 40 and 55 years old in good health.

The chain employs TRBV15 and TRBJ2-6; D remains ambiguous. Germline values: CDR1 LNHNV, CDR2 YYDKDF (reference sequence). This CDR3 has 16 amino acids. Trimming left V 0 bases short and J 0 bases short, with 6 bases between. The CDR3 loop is CATSRDRISGANVLTF. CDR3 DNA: TGTGCCACCAGCAGAGACCGGATCTCTGGGGCCAACGTCCTGACTTTC.

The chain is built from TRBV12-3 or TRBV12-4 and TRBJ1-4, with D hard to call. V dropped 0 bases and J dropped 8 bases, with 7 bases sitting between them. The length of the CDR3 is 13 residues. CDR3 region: CASSLALREKLFF. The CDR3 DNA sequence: TGTGCCAGCAGTTTAGCCCTCAGGGAAAAACTGTTTTTT.

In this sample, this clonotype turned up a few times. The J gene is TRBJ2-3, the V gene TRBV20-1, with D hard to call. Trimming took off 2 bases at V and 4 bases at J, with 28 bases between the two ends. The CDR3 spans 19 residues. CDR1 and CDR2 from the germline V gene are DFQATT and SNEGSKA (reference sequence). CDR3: CSARSPPTIERVWSDTQYF. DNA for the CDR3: TGCAGTGCTAGATCCCCGCCCACTATAGAACGGGTTTGGTCAGATACGCAGTATTTT.

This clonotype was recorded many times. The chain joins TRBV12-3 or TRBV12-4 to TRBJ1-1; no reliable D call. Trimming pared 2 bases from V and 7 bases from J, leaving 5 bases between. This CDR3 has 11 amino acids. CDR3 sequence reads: CASSLRLEAFF. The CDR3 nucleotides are TGTGCCAGCAGTTTAAGGCTTGAAGCTTTCTTT.

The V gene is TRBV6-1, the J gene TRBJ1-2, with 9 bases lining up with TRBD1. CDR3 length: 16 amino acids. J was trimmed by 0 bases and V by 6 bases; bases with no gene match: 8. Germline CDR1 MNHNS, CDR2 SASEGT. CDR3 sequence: CASRAGTGLANYGYTF. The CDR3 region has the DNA TGTGCCAGCAGGGCCGGGACAGGGTTAGCTAACTATGGCTACACCTTC.

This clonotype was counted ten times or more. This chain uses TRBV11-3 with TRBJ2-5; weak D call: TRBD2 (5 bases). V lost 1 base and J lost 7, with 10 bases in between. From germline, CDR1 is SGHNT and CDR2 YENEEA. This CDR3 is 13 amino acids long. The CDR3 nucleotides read TGTGCCAGCAGCTTAGGGAGCGAGGGGACCCAGTACTTC. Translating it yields CASSLGSEGTQYF.

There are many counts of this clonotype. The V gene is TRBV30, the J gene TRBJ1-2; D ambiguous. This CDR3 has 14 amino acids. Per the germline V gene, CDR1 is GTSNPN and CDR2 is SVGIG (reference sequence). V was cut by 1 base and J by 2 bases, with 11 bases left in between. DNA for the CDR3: TGTGCCTGGAGTGACGGACCCAGAAACTATGGCTACACCTTC. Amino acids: CAWSDGPRNYGYTF.

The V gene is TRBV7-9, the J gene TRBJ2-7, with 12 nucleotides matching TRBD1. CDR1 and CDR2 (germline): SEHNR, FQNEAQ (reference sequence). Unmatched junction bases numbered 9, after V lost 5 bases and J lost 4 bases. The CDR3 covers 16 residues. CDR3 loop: CASSRSGTGGLYEQYF. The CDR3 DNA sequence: TGTGCCAGCAGCCGTTCCGGGACAGGGGGCCTATACGAGCAGTACTTC.

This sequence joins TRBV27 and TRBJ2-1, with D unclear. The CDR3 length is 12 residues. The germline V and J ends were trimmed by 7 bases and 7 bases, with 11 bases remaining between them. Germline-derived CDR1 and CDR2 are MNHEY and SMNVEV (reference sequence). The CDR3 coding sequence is TGTGCCAGCACCCTCAACCATAATGAGCAGTTCTTC. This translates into CASTLNHNEQFF.

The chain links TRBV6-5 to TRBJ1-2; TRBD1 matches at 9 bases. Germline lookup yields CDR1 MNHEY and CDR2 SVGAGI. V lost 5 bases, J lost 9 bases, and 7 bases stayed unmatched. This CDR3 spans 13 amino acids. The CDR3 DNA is TGTGCCAGCAGTAGGGGACAGGGCGGGCGCTACACCTTC. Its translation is CASSRGQGGRYTF.

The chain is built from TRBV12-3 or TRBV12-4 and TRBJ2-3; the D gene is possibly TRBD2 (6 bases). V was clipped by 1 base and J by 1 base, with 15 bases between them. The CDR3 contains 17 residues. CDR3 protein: CASSLVYELAGTDTQYF. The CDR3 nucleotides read TGTGCCAGCAGTTTAGTCTATGAGTTAGCGGGCACAGATACGCAGTATTTT.

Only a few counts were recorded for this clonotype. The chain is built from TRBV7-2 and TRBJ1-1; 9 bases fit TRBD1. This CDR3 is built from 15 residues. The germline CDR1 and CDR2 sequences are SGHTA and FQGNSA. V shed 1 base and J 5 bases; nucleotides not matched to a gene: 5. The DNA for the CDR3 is TGTGCCAGCAGCTTAGTTTCCGGACAGGGGACTGAAGCTTTCTTT. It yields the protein CASSLVSGQGTEAFF.

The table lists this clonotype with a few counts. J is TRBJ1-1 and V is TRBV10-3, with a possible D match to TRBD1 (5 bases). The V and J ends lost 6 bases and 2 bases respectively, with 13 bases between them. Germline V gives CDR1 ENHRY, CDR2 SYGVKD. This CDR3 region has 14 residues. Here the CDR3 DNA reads TGTGCCATCAGGCAGGGTCTAGGCAACACTGAAGCTTTCTTT. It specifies CAIRQGLGNTEAFF.

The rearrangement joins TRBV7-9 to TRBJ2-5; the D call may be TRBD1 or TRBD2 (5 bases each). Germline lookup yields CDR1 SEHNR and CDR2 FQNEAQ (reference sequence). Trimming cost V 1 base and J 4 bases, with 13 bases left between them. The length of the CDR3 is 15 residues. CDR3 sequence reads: CASSLGVGARETQYF. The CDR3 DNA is TGTGCCAGCAGCTTAGGTGTCGGGGCGCGAGAGACCCAGTACTTC.

The CDR3 reads CASSPSGTENTEAFF. DNA of the CDR3: TGCGCCAGCAGCCCCTCCGGGACAGAGAACACTGAAGCTTTCTTT. V usage is TRBV5-1 and J usage is TRBJ1-1; 7 positions agree with TRBD1. Germline assignment: CDR1 SGHRS and CDR2 YFSETQ. The V and J ends lost 4 bases and 1 base, in that order; junction bases with no gene match: 7. This CDR3 is built from 15 residues. The complete variable domain, with remaining parts taken from reference TRBV5-1 and TRBJ1-1, reads KAGVTQTPRYLIKTRGQQVTLSCSPISGHRSVSWYQQTPGQGLQFLFEYFSETQRNKGNFPGRFSGRQFSNSRSEMNVSTLELGDSALYLCASSPSGTENTEAFFGQGTRLTVV.

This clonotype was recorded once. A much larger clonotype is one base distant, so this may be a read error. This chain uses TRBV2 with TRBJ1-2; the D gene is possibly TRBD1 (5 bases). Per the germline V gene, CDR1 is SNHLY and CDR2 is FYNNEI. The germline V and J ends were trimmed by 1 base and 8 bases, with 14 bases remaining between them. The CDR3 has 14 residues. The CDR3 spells CASSEGRGSGGYTF. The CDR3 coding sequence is TGTGCCAGCAGTGAAGGTCGGGGGTCAGGGGGCTACACCTTC. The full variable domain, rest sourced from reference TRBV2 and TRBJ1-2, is EPEVTQTPSHQVTQMGQEVILRCVPISNHLYFYWYRQILGQKVEFLVSFYNNEISEKSEIFDDQFSVERPDGSNFTLKIRSTKLEDSAMYFCASSEGRGSGGYTFGSGTRLTVV.

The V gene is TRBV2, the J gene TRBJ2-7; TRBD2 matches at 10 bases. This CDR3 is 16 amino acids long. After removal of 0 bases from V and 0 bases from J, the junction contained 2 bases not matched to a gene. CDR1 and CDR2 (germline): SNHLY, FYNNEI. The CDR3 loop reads CASSEAVAGGSYEQYF. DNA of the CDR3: TGTGCCAGCAGTGAAGCGGTAGCGGGGGGCTCCTACGAGCAGTACTTC.

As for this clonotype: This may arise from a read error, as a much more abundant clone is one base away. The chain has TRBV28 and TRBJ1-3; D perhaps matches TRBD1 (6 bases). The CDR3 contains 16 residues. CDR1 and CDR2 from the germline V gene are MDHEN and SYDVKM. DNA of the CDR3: TGTGCCAGCAGTTTGGATGGGACACCTTCTGGAGACACCATATATTTT. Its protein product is CASSLDGTPSGDTIYF.